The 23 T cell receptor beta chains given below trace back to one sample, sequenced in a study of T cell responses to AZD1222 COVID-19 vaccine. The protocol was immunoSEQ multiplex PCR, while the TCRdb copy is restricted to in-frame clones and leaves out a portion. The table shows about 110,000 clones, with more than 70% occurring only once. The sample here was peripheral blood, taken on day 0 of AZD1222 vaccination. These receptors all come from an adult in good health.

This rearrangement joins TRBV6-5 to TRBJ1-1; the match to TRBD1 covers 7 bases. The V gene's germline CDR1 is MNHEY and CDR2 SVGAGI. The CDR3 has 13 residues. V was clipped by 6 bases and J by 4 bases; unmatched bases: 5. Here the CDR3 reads CASRTNRGTEAFF. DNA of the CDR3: TGTGCCAGCAGAACTAACAGGGGCACTGAAGCTTTCTTT.

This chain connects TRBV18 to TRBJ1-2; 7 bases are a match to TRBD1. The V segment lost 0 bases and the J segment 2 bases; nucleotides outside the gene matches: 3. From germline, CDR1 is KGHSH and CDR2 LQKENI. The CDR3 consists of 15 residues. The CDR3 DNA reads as TGTGCCAGCTCACCACCGACGACAGGGAACTATGGCTACACCTTC. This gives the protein CASSPPTTGNYGYTF. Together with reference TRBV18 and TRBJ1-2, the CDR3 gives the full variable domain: NAGVMQNPRHLVRRRGQEARLRCSPMKGHSHVYWYRQLPEEGLKFMVYLQKENIIDESGMPKERFSAEFPKEGPSILRIQQVVRGDSAAYFCASSPPTTGNYGYTFGSGTRLTVV.

The CDR3 region is CASSSLRTVVVRGANVLTF. The CDR3 DNA sequence: TGTGCCAGTAGTTCCCTACGGACAGTGGTTGTAAGGGGGGCCAACGTCCTGACTTTC. This rearrangement joins TRBV19 to TRBJ2-6; weak D call: TRBD1 (6 bases). V dropped 5 bases and J dropped 4 bases, with 24 bases sitting between them. Per germline, CDR1 LNHDA and CDR2 SQIVND (reference sequence). The CDR3 runs 19 residues.

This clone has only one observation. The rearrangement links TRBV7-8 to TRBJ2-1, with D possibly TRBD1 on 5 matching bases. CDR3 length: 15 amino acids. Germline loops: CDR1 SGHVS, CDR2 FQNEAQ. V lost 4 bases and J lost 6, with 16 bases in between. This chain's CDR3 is CASSSTALVGNEQFF. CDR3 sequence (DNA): TGTGCCAGCAGCTCGACAGCGCTCGTGGGCAATGAGCAGTTCTTC.

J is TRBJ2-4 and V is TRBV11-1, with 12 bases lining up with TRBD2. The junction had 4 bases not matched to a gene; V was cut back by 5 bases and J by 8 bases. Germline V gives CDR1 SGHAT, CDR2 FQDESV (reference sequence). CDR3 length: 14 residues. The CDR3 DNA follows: TGTGCCAGCAGCCCTAGCGGGAGGGGAGACATTCAGTACTTC. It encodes CASSPSGRGDIQYF.

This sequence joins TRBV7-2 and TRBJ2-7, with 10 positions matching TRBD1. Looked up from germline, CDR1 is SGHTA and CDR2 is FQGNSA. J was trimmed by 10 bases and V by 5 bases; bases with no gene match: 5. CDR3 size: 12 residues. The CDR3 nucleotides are TGTGCCAGCAGCCCCCGGGACAGGGGACAGTACTTC. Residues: CASSPRDRGQYF.

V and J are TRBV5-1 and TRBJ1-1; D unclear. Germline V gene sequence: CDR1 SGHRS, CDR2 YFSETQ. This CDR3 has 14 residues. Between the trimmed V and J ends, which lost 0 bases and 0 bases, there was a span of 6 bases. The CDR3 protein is CASSLDGLNTEAFF. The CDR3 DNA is TGCGCCAGCAGCTTGGACGGACTGAACACTGAAGCTTTCTTT.

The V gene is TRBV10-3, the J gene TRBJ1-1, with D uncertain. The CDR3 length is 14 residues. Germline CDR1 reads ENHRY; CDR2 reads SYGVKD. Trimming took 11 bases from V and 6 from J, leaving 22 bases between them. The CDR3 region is CAAINSVGSPEAFF. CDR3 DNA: TGTGCCGCAATCAACTCGGTTGGGTCCCCTGAAGCTTTCTTT.

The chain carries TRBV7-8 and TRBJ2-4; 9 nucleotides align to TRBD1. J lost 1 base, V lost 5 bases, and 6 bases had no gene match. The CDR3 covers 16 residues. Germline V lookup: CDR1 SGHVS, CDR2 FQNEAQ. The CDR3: CASSPWTGVAKNIQYF. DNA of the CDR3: TGTGCCAGCAGCCCATGGACAGGGGTCGCCAAAAACATTCAGTACTTC.

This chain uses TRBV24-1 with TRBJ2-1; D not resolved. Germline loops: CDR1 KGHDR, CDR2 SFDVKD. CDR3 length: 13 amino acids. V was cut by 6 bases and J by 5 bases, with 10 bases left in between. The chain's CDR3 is CATSSRPHNEQFF. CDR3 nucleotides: TGTGCCACCAGTTCTCGTCCCCACAATGAGCAGTTCTTC.

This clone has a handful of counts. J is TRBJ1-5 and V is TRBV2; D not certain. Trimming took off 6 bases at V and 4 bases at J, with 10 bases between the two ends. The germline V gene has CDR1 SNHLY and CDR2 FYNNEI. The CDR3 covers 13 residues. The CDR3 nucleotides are TGTGCCAGCAGGGAGTTTGAGAATCAGCCCCAGCATTTT. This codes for CASREFENQPQHF.

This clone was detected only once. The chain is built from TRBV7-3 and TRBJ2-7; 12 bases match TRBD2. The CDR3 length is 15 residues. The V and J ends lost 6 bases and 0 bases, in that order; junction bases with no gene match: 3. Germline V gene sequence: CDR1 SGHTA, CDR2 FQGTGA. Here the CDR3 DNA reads TGTGCCAGCAGTCCTAGCGGGAGGGTCTCCTACGAGCAGTACTTC. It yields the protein CASSPSGRVSYEQYF.

As DNA, the CDR3 is TGTGCCAGCACCTCGACAGTTAACTATGGCTACACCTTC. This codes for CASTSTVNYGYTF. J is TRBJ1-2 and V is TRBV28; D perhaps matches TRBD1 (5 bases). The V and J ends lost 7 bases and 1 base respectively, with 10 bases between them. Germline-derived CDR1 and CDR2 are MDHEN and SYDVKM. This CDR3 spans 13 amino acids.

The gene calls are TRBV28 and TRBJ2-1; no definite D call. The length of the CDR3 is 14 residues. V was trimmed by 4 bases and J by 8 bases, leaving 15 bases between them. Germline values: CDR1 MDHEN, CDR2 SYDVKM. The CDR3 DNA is TGTGCCAGCAGTTCCCCGGGTATGTGGTATGAGCAGTTCTTC. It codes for CASSSPGMWYEQFF.

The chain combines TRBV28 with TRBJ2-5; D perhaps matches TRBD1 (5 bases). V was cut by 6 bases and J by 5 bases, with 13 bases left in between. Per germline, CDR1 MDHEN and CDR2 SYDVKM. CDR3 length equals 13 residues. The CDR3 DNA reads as TGTGCCAGCAGATCAGGGATAGTGGAGACCCAGTACTTC. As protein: CASRSGIVETQYF.

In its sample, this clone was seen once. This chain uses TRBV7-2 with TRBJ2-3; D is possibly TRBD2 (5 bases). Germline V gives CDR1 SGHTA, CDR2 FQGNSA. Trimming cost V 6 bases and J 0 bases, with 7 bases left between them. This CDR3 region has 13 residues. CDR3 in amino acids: CASRSGSTDTQYF. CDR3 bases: TGTGCCAGCAGGTCGGGAAGCACAGATACGCAGTATTTT. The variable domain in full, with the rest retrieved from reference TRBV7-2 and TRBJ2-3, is GAGVSQSPSNKVTEKGKDVELRCDPISGHTALYWYRQSLGQGLEFLIYFQGNSAPDKSGLPSDRFSAERTGGSVSTLTIQRTQQEDSAVYLCASRSGSTDTQYFGPGTRLTVL.

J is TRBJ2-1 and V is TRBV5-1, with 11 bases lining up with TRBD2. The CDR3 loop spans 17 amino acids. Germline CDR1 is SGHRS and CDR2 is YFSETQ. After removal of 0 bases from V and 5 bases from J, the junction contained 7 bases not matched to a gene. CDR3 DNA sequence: TGCGCCAGCAGCTTGGCTTCCGGGACTAGCGGAAACAATGAGCAGTTCTTC. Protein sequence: CASSLASGTSGNNEQFF.

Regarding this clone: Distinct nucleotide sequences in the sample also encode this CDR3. The CDR3 spells CASSLEGDEQFF. CDR3 DNA: TGTGCCAGCAGTTTAGAGGGGGATGAGCAGTTCTTC. The chain combines TRBV12-3 or TRBV12-4 with TRBJ2-1; perhaps TRBD1 as D (6 bases). The CDR3 has 12 residues. Trimming removed 1 base at V and 8 bases at J, with 6 bases between.

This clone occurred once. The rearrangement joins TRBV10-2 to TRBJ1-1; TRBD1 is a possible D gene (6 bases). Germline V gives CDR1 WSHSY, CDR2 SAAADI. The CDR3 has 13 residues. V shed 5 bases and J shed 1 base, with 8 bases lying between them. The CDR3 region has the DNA TGCGCCAGCAGTTCGGACAGGAACACTGAAGCTTTCTTT. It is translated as CASSSDRNTEAFF.

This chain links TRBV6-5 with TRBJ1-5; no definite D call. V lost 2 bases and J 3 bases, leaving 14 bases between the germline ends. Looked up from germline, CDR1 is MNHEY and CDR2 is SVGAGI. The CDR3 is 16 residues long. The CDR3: CASSYGQTGLNQPQHF. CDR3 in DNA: TGTGCCAGCAGTTACGGGCAGACTGGACTCAATCAGCCCCAGCATTTT.

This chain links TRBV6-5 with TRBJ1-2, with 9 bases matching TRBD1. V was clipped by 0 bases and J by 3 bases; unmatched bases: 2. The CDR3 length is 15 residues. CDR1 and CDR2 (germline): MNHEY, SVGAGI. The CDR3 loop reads CASSYSGQGHYGYTF. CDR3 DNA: TGTGCCAGCAGTTACTCAGGACAGGGGCACTATGGCTACACCTTC.

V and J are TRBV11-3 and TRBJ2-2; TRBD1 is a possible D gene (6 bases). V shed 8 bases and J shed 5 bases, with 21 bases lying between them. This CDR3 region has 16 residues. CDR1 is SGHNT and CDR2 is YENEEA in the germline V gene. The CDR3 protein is CASVRSGGSGTGELFF. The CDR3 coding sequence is TGTGCCAGCGTACGTAGTGGGGGCAGTGGGACCGGGGAGCTGTTTTTT.

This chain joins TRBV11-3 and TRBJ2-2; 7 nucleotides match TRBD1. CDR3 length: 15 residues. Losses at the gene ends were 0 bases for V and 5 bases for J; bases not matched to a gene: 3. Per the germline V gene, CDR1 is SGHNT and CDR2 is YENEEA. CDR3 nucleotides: TGTGCCAGCAGCTTAGACAGGGGGAAAACCGGGGAGCTGTTTTTT. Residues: CASSLDRGKTGELFF.